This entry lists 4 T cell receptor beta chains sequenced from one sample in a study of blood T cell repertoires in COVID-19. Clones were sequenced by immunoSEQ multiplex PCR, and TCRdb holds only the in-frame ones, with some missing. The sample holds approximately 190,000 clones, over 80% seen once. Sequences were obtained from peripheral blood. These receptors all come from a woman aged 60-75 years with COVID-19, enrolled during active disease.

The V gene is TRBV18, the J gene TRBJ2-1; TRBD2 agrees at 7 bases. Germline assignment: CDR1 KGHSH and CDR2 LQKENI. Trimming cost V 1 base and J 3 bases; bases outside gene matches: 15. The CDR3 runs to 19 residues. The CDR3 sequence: CASSPLPKTRETYYNEQFF. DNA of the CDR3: TGTGCCAGCTCACCACTCCCAAAAACGCGGGAGACTTACTACAATGAGCAGTTCTTC.

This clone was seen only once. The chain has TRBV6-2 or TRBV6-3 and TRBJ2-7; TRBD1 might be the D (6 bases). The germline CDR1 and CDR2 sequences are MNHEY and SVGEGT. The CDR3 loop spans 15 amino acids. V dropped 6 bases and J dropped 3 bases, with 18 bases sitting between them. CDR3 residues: CASSEQGLLYYEQYF. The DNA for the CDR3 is TGTGCCAGCAGCGAACAGGGCCTTCTTTACTACGAGCAGTACTTC.

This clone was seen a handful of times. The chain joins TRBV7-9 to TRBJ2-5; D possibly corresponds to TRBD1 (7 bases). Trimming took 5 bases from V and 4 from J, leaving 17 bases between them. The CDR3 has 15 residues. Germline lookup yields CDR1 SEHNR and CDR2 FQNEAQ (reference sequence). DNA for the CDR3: TGTGCCAGCAGCCGGATGGGCAGGGGGGCAGAGACCCAGTACTTC. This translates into CASSRMGRGAETQYF.

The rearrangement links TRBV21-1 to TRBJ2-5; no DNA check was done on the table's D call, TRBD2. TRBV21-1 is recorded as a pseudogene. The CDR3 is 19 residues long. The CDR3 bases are TGTGCCAGCAGCAAAGGTCGGGGGACTAGCGGGCCATTCTGGGAGACCCAGTACTTC. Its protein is CASSKGRGTSGPFWETQYF.